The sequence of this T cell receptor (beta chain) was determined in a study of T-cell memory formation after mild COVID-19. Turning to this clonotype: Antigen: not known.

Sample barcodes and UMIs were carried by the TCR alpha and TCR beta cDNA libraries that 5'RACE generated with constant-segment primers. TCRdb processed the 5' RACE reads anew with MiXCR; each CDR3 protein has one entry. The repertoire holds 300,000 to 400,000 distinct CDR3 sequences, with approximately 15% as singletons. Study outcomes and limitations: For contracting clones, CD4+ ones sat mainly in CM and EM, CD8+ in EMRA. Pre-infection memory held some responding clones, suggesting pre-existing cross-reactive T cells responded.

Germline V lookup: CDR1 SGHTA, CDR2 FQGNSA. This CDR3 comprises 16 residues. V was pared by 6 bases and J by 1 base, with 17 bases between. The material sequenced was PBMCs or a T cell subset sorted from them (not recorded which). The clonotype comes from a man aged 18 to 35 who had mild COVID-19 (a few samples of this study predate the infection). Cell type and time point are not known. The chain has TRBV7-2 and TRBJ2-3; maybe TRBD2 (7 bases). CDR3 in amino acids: CASSLRGRGGTDTQYF. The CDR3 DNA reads TGTGCCAGCAGTTTGCGGGGGCGGGGCGGCACAGATACGCAGTATTTT. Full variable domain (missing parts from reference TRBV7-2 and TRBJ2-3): GAGVSQSPSNKVTEKGKDVELRCDPISGHTALYWYRQSLGQGLEFLIYFQGNSAPDKSGLPSDRFSAERTGGSVSTLTIQRTQQEDSAVYLCASSLRGRGGTDTQYFGPGTRLTVL.